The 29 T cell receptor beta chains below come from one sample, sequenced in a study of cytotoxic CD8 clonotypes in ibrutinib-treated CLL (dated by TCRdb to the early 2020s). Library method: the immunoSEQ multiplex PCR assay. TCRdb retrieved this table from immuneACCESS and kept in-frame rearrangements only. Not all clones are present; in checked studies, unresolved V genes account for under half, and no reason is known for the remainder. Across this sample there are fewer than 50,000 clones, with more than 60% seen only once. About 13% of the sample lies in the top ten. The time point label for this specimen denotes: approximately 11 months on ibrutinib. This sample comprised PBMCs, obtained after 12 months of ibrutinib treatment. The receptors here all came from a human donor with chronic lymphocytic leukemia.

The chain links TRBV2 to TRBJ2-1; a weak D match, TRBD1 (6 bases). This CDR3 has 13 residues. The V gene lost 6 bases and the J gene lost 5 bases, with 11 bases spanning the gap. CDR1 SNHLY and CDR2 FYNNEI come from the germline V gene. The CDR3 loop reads CASRQGSDNEQFF. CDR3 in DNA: TGTGCCAGCAGACAGGGCAGTGACAATGAGCAGTTCTTC.

The CDR3 region is CSARTGPNTEAFF. CDR3 coding DNA: TGCAGCGCTAGGACAGGGCCGAACACTGAAGCTTTCTTT. The genes are TRBV29-1 and TRBJ1-1; 8 nucleotides align to TRBD1. J lost 1 base, V lost 7 bases, and 5 bases had no gene match. Germline values: CDR1 SQVTM, CDR2 ANQGSEA. This CDR3 has 13 residues.

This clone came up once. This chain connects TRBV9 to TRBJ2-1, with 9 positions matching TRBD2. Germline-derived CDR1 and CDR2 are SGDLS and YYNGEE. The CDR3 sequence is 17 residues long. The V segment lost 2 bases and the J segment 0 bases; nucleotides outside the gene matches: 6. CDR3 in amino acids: CASSVTSSGSSYNEQFF. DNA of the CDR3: TGTGCCAGCAGCGTGACCAGTAGCGGGAGCTCCTACAATGAGCAGTTCTTC.

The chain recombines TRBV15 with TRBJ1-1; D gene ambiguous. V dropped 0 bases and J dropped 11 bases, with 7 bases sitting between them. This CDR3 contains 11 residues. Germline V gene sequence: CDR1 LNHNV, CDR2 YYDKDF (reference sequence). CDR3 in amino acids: CATSRDSPAFF. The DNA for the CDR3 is TGTGCCACCAGCAGAGATTCCCCGGCTTTCTTT.

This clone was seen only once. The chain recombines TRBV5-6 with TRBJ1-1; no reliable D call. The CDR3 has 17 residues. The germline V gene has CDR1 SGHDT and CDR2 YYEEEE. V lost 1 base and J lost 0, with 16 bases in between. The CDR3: CASSLMWQADMNTEAFF. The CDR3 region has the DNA TGTGCCAGCAGCTTGATGTGGCAGGCCGATATGAACACTGAAGCTTTCTTT.

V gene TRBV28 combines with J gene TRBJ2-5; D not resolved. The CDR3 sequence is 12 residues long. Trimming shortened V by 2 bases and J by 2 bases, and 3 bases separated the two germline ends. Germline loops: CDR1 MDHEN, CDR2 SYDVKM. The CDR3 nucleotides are TGTGCCAGCAGTTTAGGGCAAGAGACCCAGTACTTC. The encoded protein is CASSLGQETQYF.

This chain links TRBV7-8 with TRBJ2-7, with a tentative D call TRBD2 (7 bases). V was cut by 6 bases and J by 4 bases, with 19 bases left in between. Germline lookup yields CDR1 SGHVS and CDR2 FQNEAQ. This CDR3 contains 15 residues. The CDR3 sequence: CASSFKGEGGYEQYF. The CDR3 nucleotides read TGTGCCAGCAGTTTTAAGGGGGAGGGTGGTTACGAGCAGTACTTC.

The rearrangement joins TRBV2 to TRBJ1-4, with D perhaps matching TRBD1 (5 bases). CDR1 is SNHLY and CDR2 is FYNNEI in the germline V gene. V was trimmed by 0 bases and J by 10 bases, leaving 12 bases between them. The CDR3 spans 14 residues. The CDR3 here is CASSEARPGGKLFF. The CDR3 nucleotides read TGTGCCAGCAGTGAAGCCAGACCTGGGGGAAAACTGTTTTTT.

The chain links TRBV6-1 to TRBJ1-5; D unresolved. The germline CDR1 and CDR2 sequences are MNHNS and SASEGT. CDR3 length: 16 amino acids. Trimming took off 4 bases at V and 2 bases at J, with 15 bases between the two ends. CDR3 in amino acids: CASSGGPYGRNQPQHF. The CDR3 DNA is TGTGCCAGCAGTGGTGGGCCCTACGGCCGCAATCAGCCCCAGCATTTT.

The CDR3 DNA sequence: TGTGCCAGCAGCCCCCTGCAAGGGACTAGCGGGGAAGAGACCCAGTACTTC. Protein sequence: CASSPLQGTSGEETQYF. This rearrangement joins TRBV7-7 to TRBJ2-5; 13 positions agree with TRBD2. CDR1 and CDR2 from the germline V gene are SSHAT and FNYEAQ (reference sequence). The CDR3 is 17 residues long. V was clipped by 5 bases and J by 3 bases; unmatched bases: 9.

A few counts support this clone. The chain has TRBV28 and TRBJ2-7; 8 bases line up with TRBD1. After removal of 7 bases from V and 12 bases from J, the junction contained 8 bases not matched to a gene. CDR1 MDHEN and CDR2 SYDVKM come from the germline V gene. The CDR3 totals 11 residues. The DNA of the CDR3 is TGTGCCAGCATATCAACAGGGGGTGTGTACTTC. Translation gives CASISTGGVYF.

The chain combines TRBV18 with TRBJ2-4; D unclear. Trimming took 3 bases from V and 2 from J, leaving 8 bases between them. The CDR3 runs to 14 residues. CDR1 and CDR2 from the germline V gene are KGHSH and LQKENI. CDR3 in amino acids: CASSPPQTKNIQYF. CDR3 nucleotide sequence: TGTGCCAGCTCACCCCCACAGACCAAAAACATTCAGTACTTC.

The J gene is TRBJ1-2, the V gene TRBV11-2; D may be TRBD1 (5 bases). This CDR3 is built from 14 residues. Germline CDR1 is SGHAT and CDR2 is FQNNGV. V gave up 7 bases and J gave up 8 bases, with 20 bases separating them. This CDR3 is CASTITQGEGGYTF. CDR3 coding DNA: TGTGCCAGCACTATTACCCAGGGTGAGGGGGGCTACACCTTC.

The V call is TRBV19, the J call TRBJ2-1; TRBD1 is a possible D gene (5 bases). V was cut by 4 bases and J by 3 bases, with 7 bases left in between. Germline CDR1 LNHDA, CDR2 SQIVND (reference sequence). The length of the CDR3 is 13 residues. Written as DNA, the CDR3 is TGTGCCAGTAGTAGACAGATCTACAATGAGCAGTTCTTC. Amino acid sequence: CASSRQIYNEQFF. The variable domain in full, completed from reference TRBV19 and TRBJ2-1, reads DGGITQSPKYLFRKEGQNVTLSCEQNLNHDAMYWYRQDPGQGLRLIYYSQIVNDFQKGDIAEGYSVSREKKESFPLTVTSAQKNPTAFYLCASSRQIYNEQFFGPGTRLTVL.

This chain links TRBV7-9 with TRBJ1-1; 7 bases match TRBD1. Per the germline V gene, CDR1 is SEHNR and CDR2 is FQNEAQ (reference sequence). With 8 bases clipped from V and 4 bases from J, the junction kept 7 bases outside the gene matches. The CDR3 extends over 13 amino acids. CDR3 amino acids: CASAGGLGTEAFF. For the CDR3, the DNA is TGTGCCAGCGCAGGGGGGTTGGGCACTGAAGCTTTCTTT.

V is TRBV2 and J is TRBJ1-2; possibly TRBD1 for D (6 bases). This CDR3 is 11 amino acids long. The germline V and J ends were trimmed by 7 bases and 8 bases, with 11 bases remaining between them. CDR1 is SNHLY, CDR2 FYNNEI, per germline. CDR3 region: CASIITGGYTF. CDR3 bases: TGTGCCAGCATTATTACAGGGGGCTACACCTTC.

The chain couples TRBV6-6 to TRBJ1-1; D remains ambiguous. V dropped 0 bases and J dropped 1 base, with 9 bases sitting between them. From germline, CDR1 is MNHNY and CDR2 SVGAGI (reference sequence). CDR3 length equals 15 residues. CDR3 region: CASSYSRDKNTEAFF. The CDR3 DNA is TGTGCCAGCAGTTACTCCCGAGACAAGAACACTGAAGCTTTCTTT.

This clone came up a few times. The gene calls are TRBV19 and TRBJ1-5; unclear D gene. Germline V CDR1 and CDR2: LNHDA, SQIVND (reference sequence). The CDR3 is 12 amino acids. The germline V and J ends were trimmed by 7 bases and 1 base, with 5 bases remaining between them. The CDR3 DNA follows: TGTGCCAGTACCGAAAGCAATCAGCCCCAGCATTTT. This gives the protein CASTESNQPQHF.

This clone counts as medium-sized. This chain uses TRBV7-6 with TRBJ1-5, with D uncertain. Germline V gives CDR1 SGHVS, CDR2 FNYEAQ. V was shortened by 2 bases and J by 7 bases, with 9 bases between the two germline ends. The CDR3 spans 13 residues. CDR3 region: CASSLSGGQPQHF. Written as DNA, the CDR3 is TGTGCCAGCAGCTTATCAGGTGGCCAGCCCCAGCATTTT. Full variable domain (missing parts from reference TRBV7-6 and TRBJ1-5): GAGVSQSPRYKVTKRGQDVALRCDPISGHVSLYWYRQALGQGPEFLTYFNYEAQQDKSGLPNDRFSAERPEGSISTLTIQRTEQRDSAMYRCASSLSGGQPQHFGDGTRLSIL.

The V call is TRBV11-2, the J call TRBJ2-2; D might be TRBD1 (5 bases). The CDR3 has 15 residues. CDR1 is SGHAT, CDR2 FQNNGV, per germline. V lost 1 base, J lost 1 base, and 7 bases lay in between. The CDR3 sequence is CASSLGQGNTGELFF. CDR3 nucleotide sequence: TGTGCCAGCAGCTTAGGGCAGGGGAACACCGGGGAGCTGTTTTTT.

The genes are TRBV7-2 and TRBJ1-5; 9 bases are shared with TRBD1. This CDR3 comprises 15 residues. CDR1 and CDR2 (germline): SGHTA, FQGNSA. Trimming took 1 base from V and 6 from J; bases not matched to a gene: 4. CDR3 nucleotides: TGTGCCAGCAGCTTAGACAGGGGGCTTGGTCAGCCCCAGCATTTT. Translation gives CASSLDRGLGQPQHF.

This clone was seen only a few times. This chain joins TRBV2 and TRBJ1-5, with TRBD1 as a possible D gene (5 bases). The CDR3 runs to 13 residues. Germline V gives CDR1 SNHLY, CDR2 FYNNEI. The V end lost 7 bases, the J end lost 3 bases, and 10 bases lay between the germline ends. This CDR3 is CASTRDPNQPQHF. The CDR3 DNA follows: TGTGCCAGCACCCGGGACCCCAATCAGCCCCAGCATTTT. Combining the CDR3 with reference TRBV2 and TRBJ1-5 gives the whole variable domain EPEVTQTPSHQVTQMGQEVILRCVPISNHLYFYWYRQILGQKVEFLVSFYNNEISEKSEIFDDQFSVERPDGSNFTLKIRSTKLEDSAMYFCASTRDPNQPQHFGDGTRLSIL.

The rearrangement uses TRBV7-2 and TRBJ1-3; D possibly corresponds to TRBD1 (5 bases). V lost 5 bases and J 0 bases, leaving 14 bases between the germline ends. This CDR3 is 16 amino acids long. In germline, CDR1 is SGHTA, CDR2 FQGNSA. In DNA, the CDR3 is TGTGCCAGCAGCCAATCCTCAGGGTCCTCTGGAAACACCATATATTTT. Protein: CASSQSSGSSGNTIYF. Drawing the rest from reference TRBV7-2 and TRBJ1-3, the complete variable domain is GAGVSQSPSNKVTEKGKDVELRCDPISGHTALYWYRQSLGQGLEFLIYFQGNSAPDKSGLPSDRFSAERTGGSVSTLTIQRTQQEDSAVYLCASSQSSGSSGNTIYFGEGSWLTVV.

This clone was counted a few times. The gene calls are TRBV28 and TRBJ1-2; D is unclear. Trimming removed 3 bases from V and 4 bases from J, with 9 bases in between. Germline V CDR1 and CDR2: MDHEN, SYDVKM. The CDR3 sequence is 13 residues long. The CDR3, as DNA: TGTGCCAGCAGTTTGAGCAGTCGCTATGGCTACACCTTC. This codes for CASSLSSRYGYTF.

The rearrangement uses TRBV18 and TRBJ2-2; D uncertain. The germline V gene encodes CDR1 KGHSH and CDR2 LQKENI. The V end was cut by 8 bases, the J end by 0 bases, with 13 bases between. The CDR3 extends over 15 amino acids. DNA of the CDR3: TGTGCCAGCATACCGACCTCAGCGAACACCGGGGAGCTGTTTTTT. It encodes CASIPTSANTGELFF. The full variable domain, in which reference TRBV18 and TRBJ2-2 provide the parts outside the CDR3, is NAGVMQNPRHLVRRRGQEARLRCSPMKGHSHVYWYRQLPEEGLKFMVYLQKENIIDESGMPKERFSAEFPKEGPSILRIQQVVRGDSAAYFCASIPTSANTGELFFGEGSRLTVL.

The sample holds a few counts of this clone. CDR3 in amino acids: CASSRTSGTYEQYF. Written as DNA, the CDR3 is TGTGCCAGCAGCCGGACTAGCGGGACCTACGAGCAGTACTTC. The chain employs TRBV7-6 and TRBJ2-7, with 12 bases fitting TRBD2. The CDR3 totals 14 residues. Unmatched junction bases numbered 1, after V lost 5 bases and J lost 2 bases. Germline V CDR1 and CDR2: SGHVS, FNYEAQ.

The DNA of the CDR3 is TGTGCCAGCAGCTTAGATCCTTCAAGTAGGGAGCAGTACTTC. Protein product: CASSLDPSSREQYF. The chain carries TRBV7-2 and TRBJ2-7; D gene unclear. CDR3 length: 14 amino acids. V lost 1 base and J lost 7, with 14 bases in between. Germline CDR1 reads SGHTA; CDR2 reads FQGNSA.

The CDR3 is CASSESLSNIQYF. The CDR3 DNA reads as TGTGCCAGCAGTGAGAGTCTCTCCAACATTCAGTACTTC. This chain joins TRBV6-5 and TRBJ2-4; D unclear. From germline, CDR1 is MNHEY and CDR2 SVGAGI. This CDR3 region has 13 residues. V gave up 5 bases and J gave up 7 bases, with 12 bases separating them.

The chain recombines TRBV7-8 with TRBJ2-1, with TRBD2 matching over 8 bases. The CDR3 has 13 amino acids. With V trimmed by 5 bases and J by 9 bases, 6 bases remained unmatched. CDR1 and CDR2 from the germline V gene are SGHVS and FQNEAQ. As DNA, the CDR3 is TGTGCCAGCAGCCGAATTACTAGCGGTGAGCAGTTCTTC. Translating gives CASSRITSGEQFF. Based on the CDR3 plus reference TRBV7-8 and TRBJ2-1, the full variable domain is GAGVSQSPRYKVAKRGQDVALRCDPISGHVSLFWYQQALGQGPEFLTYFQNEAQLDKSGLPSDRFFAERPEGSVSTLKIQRTQQEDSAVYLCASSRITSGEQFFGPGTRLTVL.